This entry lists 5 T cell receptor beta chains sequenced from one sample in a study of cytomegalovirus exposure and HLA in healthy donors. 13 Jbeta primers and 60 Vbeta primers were used for the PCR. Profiling relied on immunoSEQ multiplex PCR, and the TCRdb table lists in-frame clones only, not all of them. Here the sample spans about 130,000 clones, about 80% being singletons. The sample was PBMCs. These receptors were taken from a girl aged 2-15 years in good health and CMV-seronegative.

V and J are TRBV28 and TRBJ2-5; 7 bases map to TRBD1. The CDR3 is 14 amino acids. Germline lookup yields CDR1 MDHEN and CDR2 SYDVKM. V was clipped by 6 bases and J by 7 bases; unmatched bases: 11. CDR3 sequence reads: CASSALGQMGTQYF. The CDR3 DNA follows: TGTGCCAGCAGCGCCCTGGGACAGATGGGGACCCAGTACTTC. Variable domain in full (rest from reference TRBV28 and TRBJ2-5): DVKVTQSSRYLVKRTGEKVFLECVQDMDHENMFWYRQDPGLGLRLIYFSYDVKMKEKGDIPEGYSVSREKKERFSLILESASTNQTSMYLCASSALGQMGTQYFGPGTRLLVL.

This clone was recorded a few times. This rearrangement joins TRBV15 to TRBJ1-1, with 8 nucleotides matching TRBD1. Germline CDR1 LNHNV, CDR2 YYDKDF (reference sequence). This CDR3 region has 17 residues. The ends lost 0 bases at V and 1 base at J; junction bases unmatched: 7. The CDR3 coding sequence is TGTGCCACCAGCAGAGATGGAACAGGGGGAAGGAACACTGAAGCTTTCTTT. Its translation: CATSRDGTGGRNTEAFF.

The chain joins TRBV7-3 to TRBJ2-1; weak D call: TRBD2 (5 bases). This CDR3 has 14 residues. The V and J ends lost 5 bases and 5 bases respectively, with 13 bases between them. Germline CDR1 and CDR2: SGHTA and FQGTGA. The CDR3 DNA sequence: TGTGCCAGCAGCCCCGGGTGGGAGCACAATGAGCAGTTCTTC. It encodes CASSPGWEHNEQFF.

V usage is TRBV7-3 and J usage is TRBJ2-3; TRBD2 matches 9 bases. In germline, CDR1 is SGHTA, CDR2 FQGTGA. CDR3 length: 16 amino acids. With V trimmed by 4 bases and J by 3 bases, 8 bases remained unmatched. CDR3 DNA sequence: TGTGCCAGCAGCTCAAGGACTAGCGCGGGAACAGATACGCAGTATTTT. It translates to CASSSRTSAGTDTQYF.

The chain recombines TRBV6-6 with TRBJ2-1; 10 bases are a match to TRBD2. CDR3 length: 16 residues. The germline V gene encodes CDR1 MNHNY and CDR2 SVGAGI (reference sequence). V trimming: 6 bases; J trimming: 5 bases; junction bases outside the gene matches: 10. The CDR3 DNA reads TGTGCCAGCAGCCCCACCCTAGCGGGGGAGAACAATGAGCAGTTCTTC. Translating gives CASSPTLAGENNEQFF.